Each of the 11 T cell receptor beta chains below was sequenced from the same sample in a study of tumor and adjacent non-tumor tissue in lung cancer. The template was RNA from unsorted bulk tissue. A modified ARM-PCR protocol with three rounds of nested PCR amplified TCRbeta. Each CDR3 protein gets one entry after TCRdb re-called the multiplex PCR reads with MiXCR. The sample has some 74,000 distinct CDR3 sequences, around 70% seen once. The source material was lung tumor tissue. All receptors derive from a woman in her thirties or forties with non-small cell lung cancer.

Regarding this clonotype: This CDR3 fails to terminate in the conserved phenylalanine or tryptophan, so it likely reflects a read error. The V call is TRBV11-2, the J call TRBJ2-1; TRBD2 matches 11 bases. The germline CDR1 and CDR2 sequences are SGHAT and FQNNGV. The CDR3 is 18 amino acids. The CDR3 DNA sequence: TGTGGCAGCAGCTCGCTCATCGTAACTAGCGGGGGACTAAGGGAGCAGTTCTCC. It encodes CGSSSLIVTSGGLREQFS.

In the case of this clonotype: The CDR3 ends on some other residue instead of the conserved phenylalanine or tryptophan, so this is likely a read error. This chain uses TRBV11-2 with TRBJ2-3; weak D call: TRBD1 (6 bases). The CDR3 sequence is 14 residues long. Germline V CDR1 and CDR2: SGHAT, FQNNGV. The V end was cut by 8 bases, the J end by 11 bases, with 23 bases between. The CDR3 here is CASGRTGTDSRQYY. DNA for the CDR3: TGTGCCAGCGGCCGCACGGGCACGGACAGTAGGCAGTATTAT.

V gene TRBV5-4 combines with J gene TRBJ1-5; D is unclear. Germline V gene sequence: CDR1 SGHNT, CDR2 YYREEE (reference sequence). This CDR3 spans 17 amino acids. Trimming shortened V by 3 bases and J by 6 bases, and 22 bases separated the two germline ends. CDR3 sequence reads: CASSSYVLVLGSQPQHF. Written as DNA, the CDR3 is TGTGCCAGCAGCTCCTATGTCTTGGTTTTGGGCAGTCAGCCCCAGCATTTT. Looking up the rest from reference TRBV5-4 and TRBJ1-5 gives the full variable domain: ETGVTQSPTHLIKTRGQQVTLRCSSQSGHNTVSWYQQALGQGPQFIFQYYREEENGRGNFPPRFSGLQFPNYSSELNVNALELDDSALYLCASSSYVLVLGSQPQHFGDGTRLSIL.

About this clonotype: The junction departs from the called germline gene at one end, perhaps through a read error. The CDR3 region has the DNA TGCGCCAGCAACCCGACTAGCGGGGGGGCCTTAGAGCAGTTTTTC. Protein: CASNPTSGGALEQFF. The V gene is TRBV4-1, the J gene TRBJ2-1; 14 nucleotides align to TRBD2. This CDR3 is 15 amino acids long. In germline, CDR1 is MGHRA, CDR2 YSYEKL.

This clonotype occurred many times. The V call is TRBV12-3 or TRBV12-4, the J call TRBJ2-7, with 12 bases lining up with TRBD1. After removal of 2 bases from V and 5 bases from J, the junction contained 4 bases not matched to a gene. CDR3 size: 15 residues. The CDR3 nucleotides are TGTGCCAGCAGTTTATCCGGGACAGGGGGCCACGAGCAGTACTTC. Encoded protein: CASSLSGTGGHEQYF.

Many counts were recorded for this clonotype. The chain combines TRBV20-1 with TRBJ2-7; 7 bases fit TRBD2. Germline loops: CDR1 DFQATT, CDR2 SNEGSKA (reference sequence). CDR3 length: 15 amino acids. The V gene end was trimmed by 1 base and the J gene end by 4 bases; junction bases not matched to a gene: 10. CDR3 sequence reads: CSARGDDGLVYEQYF. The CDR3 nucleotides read TGCAGTGCTAGAGGAGATGACGGACTAGTTTACGAGCAGTACTTC.

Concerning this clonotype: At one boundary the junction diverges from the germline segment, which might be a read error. The chain's CDR3 is CTSSTGLVPEAFF. The CDR3 nucleotides are TGTACCAGCAGTACAGGATTGGTGCCTGAAGCCTTCTTT. This rearrangement joins TRBV2 to TRBJ1-1; tentative D call: TRBD1 (5 bases). The CDR3 is made up of 13 amino acids. Germline CDR1 is SNHLY and CDR2 is FYNNEI.

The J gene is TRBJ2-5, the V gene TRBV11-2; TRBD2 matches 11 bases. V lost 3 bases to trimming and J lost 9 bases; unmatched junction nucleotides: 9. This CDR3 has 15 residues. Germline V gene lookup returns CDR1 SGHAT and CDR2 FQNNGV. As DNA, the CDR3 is TGTGCCAGCAGCTTCCTAGCGGGAGGAATCGATTCCCAGTACTTC. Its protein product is CASSFLAGGIDSQYF.

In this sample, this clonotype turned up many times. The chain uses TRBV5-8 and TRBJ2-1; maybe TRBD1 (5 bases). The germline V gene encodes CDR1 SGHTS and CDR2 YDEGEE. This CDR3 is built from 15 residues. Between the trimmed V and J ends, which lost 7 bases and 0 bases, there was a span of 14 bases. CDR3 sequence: CASLRAPSSYNEQFF. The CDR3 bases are TGTGCCAGCCTCAGGGCCCCGAGCTCCTACAATGAGCAGTTCTTC.

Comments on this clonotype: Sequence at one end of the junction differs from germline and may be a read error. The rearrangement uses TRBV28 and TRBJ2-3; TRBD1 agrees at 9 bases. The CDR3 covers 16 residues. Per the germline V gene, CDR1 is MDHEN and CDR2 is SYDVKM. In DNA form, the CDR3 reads TGTGCCAGCAGTCAGAACAGGGGGCCCAGCACAGATAGGCAGTATTTT. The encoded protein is CASSQNRGPSTDRQYF.

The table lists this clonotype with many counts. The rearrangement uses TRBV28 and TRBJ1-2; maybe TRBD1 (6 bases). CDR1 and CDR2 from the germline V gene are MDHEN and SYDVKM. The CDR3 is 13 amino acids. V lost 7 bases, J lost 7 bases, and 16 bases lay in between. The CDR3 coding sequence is TGTGCCAGCACCACGCAGGGGAGGGTTGGCTACACCTTC. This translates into CASTTQGRVGYTF.